This TCR beta chain was recovered during a study of glioma-infiltrating T cells after dendritic cell vaccination. Specified time point: after dendritic cell vaccination, including at tumor progression/relapse. TCRdb keeps only in-frame clones here, not all; method: immunoSEQ multiplex PCR. In the table there are 85,000 to 100,000 clones, approximately 80% of which are singletons. This clone was detected ten times or more. This CDR3 contains 15 residues. Germline V gives CDR1 SGHTA, CDR2 FQGNSA. Trimming took 4 bases from V and 1 from J; bases not matched to a gene: 6. The source is a human donor with glioblastoma. The chain combines TRBV7-2 with TRBJ1-1; 7 positions match TRBD1. The specimen comprised blood, sampled after dendritic cell vaccination. CDR3 protein: CASSSDGTANTEAFF. The CDR3 region has the DNA TGTGCCAGCAGCTCAGATGGGACAGCGAACACTGAAGCTTTCTTT.